The 23 T cell receptor beta chains reported below all come from one sample, sequenced in a study of identifying expanded T cells in peripheral blood. TCRdb's table, derived via immunoSEQ multiplex PCR, lists solely in-frame clones and lacks some. The repertoire holds approximately 94,000 clones, with about 90% as singletons. The sequencing input was blood. Every receptor here comes from a person aged 18 to 75 in good health.

The chain combines TRBV5-1 with TRBJ1-4; D is unresolved. The ends were cut back, 0 bases at V and 8 bases at J, with 8 bases in the middle. This CDR3 has 13 residues. The germline V gene has CDR1 SGHRS and CDR2 YFSETQ. The CDR3 loop is CASSLVGNEKLFF. The DNA for the CDR3 is TGCGCCAGCAGCTTGGTTGGGAACGAAAAACTGTTTTTT.

The rearrangement joins TRBV9 to TRBJ2-1, with D hard to call. This CDR3 has 16 amino acids. Trimming removed 0 bases from V and 0 bases from J, with 10 bases in between. Germline V gene lookup returns CDR1 SGDLS and CDR2 YYNGEE. The CDR3 sequence: CASSVDGRSSYNEQFF. CDR3 nucleotides: TGTGCCAGCAGCGTAGACGGCCGGAGCTCCTACAATGAGCAGTTCTTC.

The J gene is TRBJ2-1, the V gene TRBV15, with TRBD2 identical over 8 bases. Per the germline V gene, CDR1 is LNHNV and CDR2 is YYDKDF (reference sequence). CDR3 length equals 13 residues. The junction had 7 bases not matched to a gene; V was cut back by 3 bases and J by 12 bases. The CDR3 is CATSSGGAAWQFF. The CDR3 bases are TGTGCCACCAGCAGCGGGGGGGCCGCCTGGCAGTTCTTC.

The chain couples TRBV28 to TRBJ2-1; 9 positions match TRBD1. Germline V gene lookup returns CDR1 MDHEN and CDR2 SYDVKM. The CDR3 is made up of 16 amino acids. Unmatched junction bases numbered 9, after V lost 5 bases and J lost 4 bases. CDR3 DNA: TGTGCCAGCAGTCCCAATCCGGGACAGGGATACAATGAGCAGTTCTTC. Translation: CASSPNPGQGYNEQFF. Drawing the rest from reference TRBV28 and TRBJ2-1, the complete variable domain is DVKVTQSSRYLVKRTGEKVFLECVQDMDHENMFWYRQDPGLGLRLIYFSYDVKMKEKGDIPEGYSVSREKKERFSLILESASTNQTSMYLCASSPNPGQGYNEQFFGPGTRLTVL.

J is TRBJ2-7 and V is TRBV18, with D possibly TRBD2 on 5 matching bases. Per germline, CDR1 KGHSH and CDR2 LQKENI. Trimming stripped 2 bases from V and 2 bases from J, with 10 bases between. CDR3 length equals 14 residues. Here the CDR3 reads CASSPGEPTYEQYF. The CDR3, as DNA: TGTGCCAGCTCACCAGGGGAGCCGACCTACGAGCAGTACTTC.

The chain uses TRBV7-9 and TRBJ2-7; the match to TRBD2 covers 7 bases. CDR1 SEHNR and CDR2 FQNEAQ come from the germline V gene (reference sequence). J lost 6 bases, V lost 6 bases, and 14 bases had no gene match. The CDR3 covers 15 residues. The CDR3 reads CASRRAGDLGSEQYF. CDR3 DNA sequence: TGTGCCAGCAGAAGGGCGGGGGACTTGGGGAGCGAGCAGTACTTC.

The rearrangement joins TRBV5-1 to TRBJ2-2; no definite D call. CDR1 is SGHRS, CDR2 YFSETQ, per germline. This CDR3 has 14 amino acids. Deletions cut 0 bases from V and 6 bases from J, with 9 bases between. The CDR3 DNA reads TGCGCCAGCAGCTTGGCCCTGGTCGCCGGGGAGCTGTTTTTT. Its protein is CASSLALVAGELFF. Full variable domain (outside the CDR3, taken from reference TRBV5-1 and TRBJ2-2): KAGVTQTPRYLIKTRGQQVTLSCSPISGHRSVSWYQQTPGQGLQFLFEYFSETQRNKGNFPGRFSGRQFSNSRSEMNVSTLELGDSALYLCASSLALVAGELFFGEGSRLTVL.

The rearrangement uses TRBV5-6 and TRBJ1-4; D uncertain. The V end lost 4 bases, the J end lost 3 bases, and 7 bases lay between the germline ends. The germline V gene has CDR1 SGHDT and CDR2 YYEEEE. The CDR3 contains 13 residues. CDR3 sequence: CASSPGSNEKLFF. CDR3 nucleotides: TGTGCCAGCAGCCCCGGATCTAATGAAAAACTGTTTTTT.

The rearrangement uses TRBV6-5 and TRBJ1-1; D is uncertain. V shed 5 bases and J shed 2 bases, with 15 bases lying between them. CDR3 length: 15 amino acids. Germline loops: CDR1 MNHEY, CDR2 SVGAGI. DNA for the CDR3: TGTGCCAGCAGTCTACGACACCGACCTAACACTGAAGCTTTCTTT. Protein: CASSLRHRPNTEAFF.

Here the CDR3 reads CASRSWGEPSYEQYF. In DNA form, the CDR3 reads TGTGCCAGCAGAAGTTGGGGGGAACCTTCCTACGAGCAGTACTTC. This chain joins TRBV6-1 and TRBJ2-7; D is perhaps TRBD2 (6 bases). CDR1 is MNHNS, CDR2 SASEGT, per germline. V lost 6 bases and J 1 base, leaving 16 bases between the germline ends. The CDR3 is 15 residues long.

J is TRBJ2-3 and V is TRBV19, with D unclear. CDR1 and CDR2 (germline): LNHDA, SQIVND (reference sequence). V gave up 4 bases and J gave up 4 bases, with 12 bases separating them. This CDR3 region has 14 residues. The DNA of the CDR3 is TGTGCCAGTAGTACCCTCCAGCTGGCAGATACGCAGTATTTT. Encoded protein: CASSTLQLADTQYF.

J is TRBJ2-7 and V is TRBV30, with 8 bases lining up with TRBD1. The ends lost 2 bases at V and 2 bases at J; junction bases unmatched: 5. The germline CDR1 and CDR2 sequences are GTSNPN and SVGIG (reference sequence). CDR3 length: 14 amino acids. In nucleotides, the CDR3 is TGTGCCTGGAGTTCTCGACAGGGGACCTACGAGCAGTACTTC. Translation: CAWSSRQGTYEQYF.

V is TRBV19 and J is TRBJ2-1; D assignment may be TRBD1 or TRBD2 (5 bases each). The CDR3 extends over 14 amino acids. Germline CDR1 reads LNHDA; CDR2 reads SQIVND (reference sequence). V lost 7 bases and J 12 bases, leaving 22 bases between the germline ends. This chain's CDR3 is CASMRTERGHTQFF. The DNA for the CDR3 is TGTGCCAGTATGAGGACCGAGAGGGGTCATACGCAGTTCTTC.

The chain has TRBV14 and TRBJ2-1, with 9 bases lining up with TRBD1. The CDR3 runs 16 residues. CDR1 SGHDN and CDR2 FVKESK come from the germline V gene. Trimming at V came to 4 bases and at J to 5 bases, leaving 9 bases not matched to a gene. The CDR3, as DNA: TGTGCCAGCAGCCTGGGACAGGGCTTACGAAACAATGAGCAGTTCTTC. Its translation is CASSLGQGLRNNEQFF.

The chain uses TRBV4-1 and TRBJ2-6; D remains ambiguous. With 0 bases removed from V and 2 bases from J, the gap between germline ends came to 11 bases. The germline V gene has CDR1 MGHRA and CDR2 YSYEKL. The CDR3 loop spans 17 amino acids. The DNA of the CDR3 is TGCGCCAGCAGCCAAGAAAGGGCCAGTACTGGGGCCAACGTCCTGACTTTC. It codes for CASSQERASTGANVLTF.

V usage is TRBV30 and J usage is TRBJ1-5; TRBD1 might be the D (6 bases). CDR1 is GTSNPN, CDR2 SVGIG, per germline (reference sequence). Trimming left V 2 bases short and J 4 bases short, with 15 bases between. This CDR3 is 15 amino acids long. CDR3 protein: CAWSINQGKNQPQHF. The CDR3 DNA sequence: TGTGCCTGGAGTATAAATCAGGGGAAAAATCAGCCCCAGCATTTT.

This rearrangement joins TRBV6-8 to TRBJ1-2; 7 nucleotides agree with TRBD1. The ends lost 7 bases at V and 4 bases at J; junction bases unmatched: 6. Germline CDR1 reads MNHGY; CDR2 reads SAAAGT. The CDR3 covers 13 residues. The CDR3 region is CASIFPGGYGYTF. The CDR3 DNA follows: TGTGCCAGCATCTTTCCAGGGGGCTATGGCTACACCTTC.

The rearrangement links TRBV5-1 to TRBJ1-2; D uncertain. Trimming took 4 bases from V and 0 from J, leaving 10 bases between them. Per the germline V gene, CDR1 is SGHRS and CDR2 is YFSETQ. This CDR3 region has 14 residues. DNA for the CDR3: TGCGCCAGCAGCGTCGGGGAAGCTAACTATGGCTACACCTTC. It is translated as CASSVGEANYGYTF.

This rearrangement joins TRBV2 to TRBJ1-5; a possible D gene is TRBD1 (5 bases). The CDR3 has 15 amino acids. Germline V gene sequence: CDR1 SNHLY, CDR2 FYNNEI. The V end lost 6 bases, the J end lost 4 bases, and 16 bases lay between the germline ends. In DNA, the CDR3 is TGTGCCAGCAGGGGGGACGGGAGGTTGAATCAGCCCCAGCATTTT. This translates into CASRGDGRLNQPQHF. Complete variable domain (other parts from reference TRBV2 and TRBJ1-5): EPEVTQTPSHQVTQMGQEVILRCVPISNHLYFYWYRQILGQKVEFLVSFYNNEISEKSEIFDDQFSVERPDGSNFTLKIRSTKLEDSAMYFCASRGDGRLNQPQHFGDGTRLSIL.

J is TRBJ1-1 and V is TRBV6-5; D ambiguous. CDR3 length: 11 amino acids. The V and J ends lost 5 bases and 3 bases respectively, with 4 bases between them. Germline V gene data show CDR1 as MNHEY and CDR2 as SVGAGI. The CDR3 reads CASSVYTEAFF. The CDR3 DNA is TGTGCCAGCAGTGTTTACACTGAAGCTTTCTTT.

The gene calls are TRBV5-6 and TRBJ1-2; D call uncertain. The CDR3 totals 11 residues. V dropped 2 bases and J dropped 8 bases, with 7 bases sitting between them. CDR1 SGHDT and CDR2 YYEEEE come from the germline V gene. CDR3 residues: CASSFGSGYTF. As DNA, the CDR3 is TGTGCCAGCAGCTTTGGGTCGGGCTACACCTTC.

V is TRBV6-5 and J is TRBJ1-2, with TRBD1 matching over 7 bases. Trimming took 0 bases from V and 9 from J; bases not matched to a gene: 7. Germline CDR1 and CDR2: MNHEY and SVGAGI. The CDR3 spans 14 residues. The DNA for the CDR3 is TGTGCCAGCAGTTACTCGGCAGGGGGTTTTAGCTACACCTTC. Protein sequence: CASSYSAGGFSYTF.

This clone was seen only a few times. V is TRBV14 and J is TRBJ1-1; the D is unclear. This CDR3 comprises 14 residues. V was clipped by 3 bases and J by 1 base, with 9 bases between them. Per germline, CDR1 SGHDN and CDR2 FVKESK. This chain's CDR3 is CASSQRDTNTEAFF. The CDR3 DNA follows: TGTGCCAGCAGCCAGCGAGACACGAACACTGAAGCTTTCTTT.